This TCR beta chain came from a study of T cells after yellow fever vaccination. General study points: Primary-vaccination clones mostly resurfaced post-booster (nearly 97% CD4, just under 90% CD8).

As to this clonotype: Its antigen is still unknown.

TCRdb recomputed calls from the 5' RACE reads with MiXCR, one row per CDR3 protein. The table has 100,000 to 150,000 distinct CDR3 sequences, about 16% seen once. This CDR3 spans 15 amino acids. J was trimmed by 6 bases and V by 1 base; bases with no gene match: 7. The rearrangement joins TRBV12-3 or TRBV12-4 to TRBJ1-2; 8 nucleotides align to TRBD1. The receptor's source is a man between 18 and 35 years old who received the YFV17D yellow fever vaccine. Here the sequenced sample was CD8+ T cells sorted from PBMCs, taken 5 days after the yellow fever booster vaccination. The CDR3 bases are TGTGCCAGCAGTTTAGTCGTCGACAGGGGAGATGGCTACACCTTC. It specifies CASSLVVDRGDGYTF.